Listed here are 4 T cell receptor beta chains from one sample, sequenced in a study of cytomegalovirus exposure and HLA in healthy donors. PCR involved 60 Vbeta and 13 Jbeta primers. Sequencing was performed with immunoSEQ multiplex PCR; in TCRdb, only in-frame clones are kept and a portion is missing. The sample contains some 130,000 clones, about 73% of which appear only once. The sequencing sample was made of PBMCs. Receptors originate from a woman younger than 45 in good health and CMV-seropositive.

CDR3 coding DNA: TGTGCCAGCGCTATCGGGGTTCGAGGAGGTGAGCAGTACTTC. Its protein product is CASAIGVRGGEQYF. This rearrangement joins TRBV6-1 to TRBJ2-7, with D possibly TRBD2 on 5 matching bases. Trimming removed 8 bases at V and 7 bases at J, with 21 bases between. The CDR3 extends over 14 amino acids. Germline V CDR1 and CDR2: MNHNS, SASEGT.

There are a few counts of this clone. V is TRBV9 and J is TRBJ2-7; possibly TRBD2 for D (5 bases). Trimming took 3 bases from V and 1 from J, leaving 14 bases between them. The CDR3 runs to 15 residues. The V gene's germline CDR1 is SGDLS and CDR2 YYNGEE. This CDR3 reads CASSAQSGLSYEQYF. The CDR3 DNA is TGTGCCAGCAGCGCCCAGAGCGGCCTTTCCTACGAGCAGTACTTC.

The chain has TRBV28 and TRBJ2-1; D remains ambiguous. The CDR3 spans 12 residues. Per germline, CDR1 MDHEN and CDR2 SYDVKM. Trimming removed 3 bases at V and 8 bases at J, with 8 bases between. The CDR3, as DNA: TGTGCCAGCAGTTTCCTATCCCATGAGCAGTTCTTC. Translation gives CASSFLSHEQFF.

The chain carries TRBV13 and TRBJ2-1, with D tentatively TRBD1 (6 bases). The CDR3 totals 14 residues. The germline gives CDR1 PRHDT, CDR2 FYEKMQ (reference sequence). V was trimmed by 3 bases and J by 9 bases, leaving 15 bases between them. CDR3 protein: CASSFTGQGGEQFF. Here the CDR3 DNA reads TGTGCCAGCAGCTTCACAGGGCAGGGCGGTGAGCAGTTCTTC.